This record looks at one T cell receptor (beta chain) sequence and its context. Antigen specificity is unknown. Time point defined: week 35, safety follow-up. The vaccine gave 300 ug of a 20-mer mutant IDH1 peptide subcutaneously per dose. TCRdb keeps only in-frame clones here, not all; method: immunoSEQ multiplex PCR. The data hold some 66,000 clones, with roughly 84% observed a single time. The sample originates from a study of a mutant IDH1 vaccine in newly diagnosed glioma. On the study more broadly: Treated individuals were 62.5% male and approximately 40% female, averaging about 40 years of age. Most patients had received both radiotherapy and temozolomide, the prior options being radiotherapy, temozolomide, or both. Study results and caveats: Variations in leading peripheral T cell clonotypes appeared to have no connection with pseudoprogression.

The V gene's germline CDR1 is WNHNN and CDR2 SYGVQD (reference sequence). The CDR3 spans 14 residues. V was cut by 3 bases and J by 4 bases, with 12 bases left in between. The chain uses TRBV10-1 and TRBJ2-5; D ambiguous. This material consisted of PBMCs, taken from a glioma patient whose treatment included an IDH1 peptide vaccine. This clonotype was obtained from a man younger than 40 with glioma. This CDR3 reads CASSEGLTLETQYF. The DNA for the CDR3 is TGCGCCAGCAGTGAAGGGTTAACGCTAGAGACCCAGTACTTC.